This paragraph covers one T cell receptor (beta chain) sequence. What it binds is unknown. Each CDR3 protein gets one entry after TCRdb re-called the 5' RACE reads with MiXCR. The sample includes tens of thousands of distinct CDR3 sequences, 30% of them seen just once. The CDR3 runs 16 residues. Germline-derived CDR1 and CDR2 are SGHVS and FNYEAQ. J was trimmed by 0 bases and V by 3 bases; bases with no gene match: 1. General study findings and limits: Tumor-infiltrating Treg TCR alpha and beta sequences overlapped most with tumor naive CD4+ T cells, then blood naive. Larger-cohort validation covered only one TCR beta V-J rearrangement.

The gene calls are TRBV7-6 and TRBJ1-3, with TRBD1 matching over 11 bases. The sequencing input was tumor-infiltrating naive CD4+ T cells sorted from the breast tumor. The subset here: naive CD4+ T cells, CD4+CD45RA+CD25-. This receptor was obtained from a female donor with breast cancer. The CDR3: CASSLGQGVSGNTIYF. Here the CDR3 DNA reads TGTGCCAGCAGCTTGGGACAGGGGGTCTCTGGAAACACCATATATTTT.